This T cell receptor beta chain is drawn from a study of tumor-infiltrating lymphocytes in primary liver carcinoma. Study in general: The tumors ranged from about 4 to 10 cm across and fell within stage T1-T3 N0M0. Samples yielded about 3.5 to 7.5 million productive TCRbeta reads, similar across tissue types.

Regarding the study as a whole: Only about 7-24% of top clones appeared in all five tumor regions.

The authors made TCR beta cDNA from around 500 ng total RNA with a constant-region primer. Three nested multiplex PCR rounds, a slightly modified ARM-PCR method, built the TCR beta libraries. Amplification in the first two PCR rounds was performed using TRBV1-TRBV30 forward primers and a C-beta reverse primer for 10 cycles each. TCRdb re-called the multiplex PCR reads with MiXCR, one entry per CDR3 protein. The profile shows about 64,000 distinct CDR3 sequences, 71% of them singletons. Co-extracting RNA and DNA was done with about 20-34 mg of unsorted bulk tissue as input. Germline V gives CDR1 LGHNA, CDR2 YSLEER. The CDR3 covers 13 residues. Trimming left V 7 bases short and J 10 bases short, with 16 bases between. About this clonotype itself: Its antigen is unknown.

The sequencing sample was made of liver tumor tissue from sampling region 4. The sample's subset: tumor region T4, right-lateral pole. This clonotype originated in a man aged 40-49 years with primary liver carcinoma and hepatitis B virus infection. The J gene is TRBJ2-2, the V gene TRBV4-3; D is possibly TRBD1 or TRBD2 (5 bases each). The CDR3 DNA sequence: TGCGCCAGCAACCAGGATTTGGGGGTGGAGCTGTTTTTT. Its protein is CASNQDLGVELFF.